This TCR beta chain was found in a study of shared clonotypes between healthy human individuals (dated by TCRdb to 2020 to 2022). As for the study more broadly: A few men and a couple of women, aged 18 to 49 years, made up the cohort. For each donor, CD4 naive and CD4 memory were each run on three plates, CD8 naive on two plates, and CD8 memory on one plate. The study deeply sequenced blood TCR repertoires of about 5 healthy adults to estimate repertoire size and the extent of clonotype sharing between individuals. To increase sequencing depth and limit assay-specific biases, TCR repertoire library preparation and sequencing were carried out by different laboratories using diverse techniques. Per donor, leukapheresis produced somewhere between about 0.94 and 9 billion PBMCs. Overall study results and their limits: Because the study included only a small number of donors, the genetic and exposure-history diversity represented was limited. Estimated clonotype richness was generally larger for naive than for memory subsets. Rarefaction of sorted-subset datasets indicated incomplete sequencing despite the large sequencing depth. Sampling was restricted to blood, and TCR repertoires in tissue are likely to differ from TCR repertoires in blood. Based on pairwise subsampling, the degree of clonotype sharing among donors was expected to be affected by sequencing depth. When several donors were compared, the shared fraction of clonotypes was 5% to 6.5% for naive CD4, roughly 3.4% for naive CD8, 2% to 2.5% for memory CD4, and less than 0.5% for memory CD8. Clonotypes shared by all four sorted-subset donors showed higher generation probabilities than non-shared clonotypes.

From a lookup of the germline V gene (reference sequence), CDR1 and CDR2 are MNHNY and SVGAGI. Cut back by 2 bases and 2 bases, the V and J ends lie 7 bases apart. From the cysteine through the phenylalanine, the CDR3 covers 13 amino acids. CDR3 DNA only is kept here, 39 bases in frame from base 1. TCR CDR3 regions were amplified from genomic DNA by multiplex PCR using the deep immunoSEQ assay. Extracted genomic DNA from each cell subset was distributed evenly across all wells of several immunoSEQ 96-well plates, and each plate was treated as a replicate. For sorted subsets, about 0.2 ug genomic DNA, equal to tens of thousands of T cell genomes, was loaded into each replicate PCR. The purified libraries were quantified using a Qubit 3.0 fluorometer, sized with a Bioanalyzer 2100, and then quantified again using the KAPA Library Quantification kit. Each immunoSEQ 96-well plate was sequenced on its own single-read 150-cycle Illumina NextSeq 550 flow cell. Per the original workflow: Because the immunoSEQ output included only junctional sequences and no quality scores, the filtering could not be the same as the filtering used for full-length reads. To assign V/J genes and CDR3, sequences were annotated against IMGT germline references using PyIR, a Python wrapper for IgBLAST v1.9. Reads with weak V/J assignments (E-value above 1e-6), missing CDR3, stop codons, out-of-frame junctions, or ambiguous translated residues were removed. V3J clonotypes were defined by identical inferred V gene, J gene, and CDR3 amino acid sequence. Percentage overlap between repertoires was calculated by dividing the number of shared unique clonotypes by the size of the smaller repertoire. RTK rarefaction, the Chao1 estimator, and Recon v2.1 estimates of unobserved clonotypes were used to assess repertoire richness. OLGA was used to compute generation probabilities for all TCRbeta clonotypes that the gDNA method yielded from a handful of donors. TCRdb retrieved this table from immuneACCESS and kept in-frame rearrangements only. Not all clones are present; in checked studies, unresolved V genes account for under half, and no reason is known for the remainder. The V and J calls and clone size come from that table; D and trimming were worked out from the DNA. The sample data list approximately 530,000 clones, and roughly 95% of these were observed just once. The ten largest clones add up to 0.06% of the sample.

Regarding this clone: The clone's antigen remains unknown. Base qualities are missing; no much larger clone stands one base away.

The donors were healthy, HIV-negative adults with no recently reported acute infections or vaccinations. Only Caucasian adults living in Nashville, Tennessee, USA were represented among the donors. CD4+ T cells were enriched by magnetic negative selection, after which naive cells were positively selected on CD45RA and the negative fraction was taken as the memory subset. After blood collection by leukapheresis, PBMCs were isolated using Ficoll-Histopaque density gradient centrifugation and then cryopreserved in the vapor phase of liquid nitrogen. Analytical flow cytometry was used to check the purity and quantity of every magnetically sorted T cell population. Each sorted fraction had its genomic DNA isolated and then quantified by UV absorbance on a Nanodrop 2000c.

The source of this sequence is a woman aged 25 to 39 in good health. The rearranged segments are TRBV6-6 and TRBJ2-7, with the D assignment possibly TRBD1 or TRBD2, given 5 matching bases for each. The sequencing input was naive CD4+ T cells sorted from blood. The intended sense of this specimen's cell subset or site label: CD45RA+ positively selected. The bases read TGTGCCAGCAGTTACGGGGGACCCTACGAGCAGTACTTC. Its translation reads: CASSYGGPYEQYF.